This is a list of T cell receptor beta chains from one sample in a study. TCRdb re-derived calls from the 5' RACE reads in MiXCR, one entry per CDR3 protein. The table lists under 45,000 distinct CDR3 sequences, roughly a fifth of them singletons, with just over 4% in the top ten. Sample: Tregs sorted from blood. These receptors came from a female donor with breast cancer. CDR3s leave out the opening cysteine and the closing phenylalanine or tryptophan.

v_gene	j_gene	CDR3aa
TRBV5-1	TRBJ2-3	ASSLEGTGGTDTQY
TRBV5-5	TRBJ2-5	ASSTGTGGQETQY
TRBV12-3/TRBV12-4	TRBJ2-7	ASSFPGLGFYEQY
TRBV6-2/TRBV6-3	TRBJ2-5	ASSYLGEETQY
TRBV29-1	TRBJ1-4	SVAPSGEKLF
TRBV6-5	TRBJ2-4	ASSPDGGTENIQY
TRBV7-6	TRBJ2-2	ASSFPQGYTGELF
TRBV4-1	TRBJ1-1	ASSPRPFQTVAF
TRBV7-9	TRBJ2-5	ASSFGTSAQETQY
TRBV6-1	TRBJ1-6	ASSAQTGNSPLH
TRBV7-9	TRBJ1-1	ASSFGGFNTEAF
TRBV9	TRBJ2-7	ASSAVPSYEQY
TRBV4-1	TRBJ2-4	ASSSYTGAKNIQY
TRBV6-5	TRBJ2-7	ASSYSAGGIGEQY
TRBV5-1	TRBJ1-1	ANSSDRVTEAF
TRBV9	TRBJ2-3	ASSDLGKTVTDTQY
TRBV13	TRBJ2-3	ASSTQGRTDTQY
TRBV20-1	TRBJ1-2	SAATNYGYT
TRBV24-1	TRBJ1-2	ATPESGFYGYT
TRBV7-2	TRBJ2-7	ASSLGTAISYEQY
TRBV5-1	TRBJ2-1	ASSSLWGRNDNEQF
TRBV6-2/TRBV6-3	TRBJ2-6	ASRWGGSGANVLT
TRBV7-3	TRBJ2-1	ASSSAAGFYNEQF
TRBV27	TRBJ2-1	ASSLFGGTYNEQF